The rows below give T cell receptor beta chains drawn from one sample of a study of CD8+CD57+ T cells in acquired aplastic anemia. TCRdb re-called the reads with MiXCR, one entry per CDR3 protein. The sample lists around 170,000 distinct CDR3 sequences; about half were seen once. The sequenced sample was sorted CD4+, CD8+, or CD8+CD57+ T cells (not recorded which) from PBMCs. Source of these receptors: a human donor in good health. The CDR3 runs from the conserved cysteine through the conserved F or W. The D gene is left open where the match is weak. Rows may omit the clone size; those that give it use once, few, many or a size class.

J	V	size	D	CDR3	DNA
TRBJ2-5	TRBV20-1	many	TRBD2	CSARDLSGRAGETQYF	TGCAGTGCTAGAGATTTAAGCGGGAGGGCAGGGGAGACCCAGTACTTC
TRBJ2-7	TRBV7-9	few	-	CASSSPLRGGEQYF	TGTGCCAGCAGCTCACCATTAAGGGGGGGCGAGCAGTACTTC
TRBJ2-7	TRBV29-1	-	-	CSVRLNHEQYF	TGCAGCGTTCGACTAAACCACGAGCAGTACTTC
TRBJ2-7	TRBV12-3/TRBV12-4	once	-	CASSLTGRGEQYF	TGTGCCAGCAGTTTAACAGGCCGAGGCGAGCAGTACTTC
TRBJ2-7	TRBV28	few	-	CASSRHRDSHREQYF	TGTGCCAGCAGTCGACACCGGGACTCCCATCGCGAGCAGTACTTC
TRBJ1-6	TRBV24-1	-	-	CATSDAGVGPLHF	TGTGCCACCAGTGATGCAGGGGTGGGACCCCTCCACTTT
TRBJ2-3	TRBV6-4	many	TRBD2	CASSDSVREGLTDTQYF	TGTGCCAGCAGTGACTCCGTGAGGGAGGGCCTGACAGATACGCAGTATTTT
TRBJ2-1	TRBV29-1	-	-	CSVEGSEGNYEQFF	TGCAGCGTTGAAGGTAGTGAAGGGAACTATGAGCAGTTCTTC
TRBJ2-7	TRBV28	few	-	CASSFYYKTYEQYF	TGTGCCAGCAGTTTTTATTACAAAACCTACGAGCAGTACTTC
TRBJ1-5	TRBV2	many	-	CASSEGRGGQPQHF	TGTGCCAGCAGTGAAGGCAGGGGAGGTCAGCCCCAGCATTTT
TRBJ2-2	TRBV10-3	-	TRBD2	CASGGTGGRAGELFF	TGTGCCAGCGGGGGGACCGGGGGTCGCGCCGGGGAGCTGTTTTTT
TRBJ2-4	TRBV6-5	-	TRBD1	CAGSYVQGRIQYF	TGTGCCGGCAGTTACGTACAGGGGAGAATTCAGTACTTC
TRBJ2-1	TRBV9	-	-	CASSVGGSGNEQFF	TGTGCCAGCAGCGTAGGCGGTTCCGGCAATGAGCAGTTCTTC
TRBJ1-5	TRBV6-5	-	-	CASSYYGEGQPQHF	TGTGCCAGCAGTTACTACGGAGAGGGTCAGCCCCAGCATTTT
TRBJ1-5	TRBV19	-	-	CASTGYNQPQHF	TGTGCCAGTACAGGGTACAATCAGCCCCAGCATTTT
TRBJ1-3	TRBV25-1	-	-	CASSEERSGNTIYF	TGTGCCAGCAGTGAGGAGCGCTCTGGAAACACCATATATTTT
TRBJ1-6	TRBV2	-	-	CASSEPAVFPNSPLHF	TGTGCCAGCAGCGAACCGGCAGTTTTTCCTAATTCACCCCTCCACTTT
TRBJ2-3	TRBV10-3	-	-	CAISDRGSTDTQYF	TGTGCCATCAGTGACAGGGGAAGCACAGATACGCAGTATTTT
TRBJ2-2	TRBV4-1	many	TRBD2	CASSQPREGSGKGRELFF	TGCGCCAGCAGCCAACCGCGTGAGGGTAGCGGGAAAGGGAGGGAGCTGTTTTTT
TRBJ2-7	TRBV25-1	-	TRBD2	CASRGGYEQYF	TGTGCCAGCAGGGGGGGGTACGAGCAGTACTTC
TRBJ2-7	TRBV10-2	once	-	CASSSGHLEQYF	TGTGCCAGCAGTTCGGGACACCTCGAGCAGTACTTC
TRBJ1-5	TRBV6-1	many	-	CASRGGAIQNSNQPQHF	TGTGCCAGCAGGGGCGGGGCAATACAGAATAGCAATCAGCCCCAGCATTTT
TRBJ2-6	TRBV9	-	-	CASSRQEVSGANVLTF	TGTGCCAGCTCCCGCCAGGAGGTCTCTGGGGCCAACGTCCTGACTTTC